Shown below are 12 T cell receptor beta chains from a single sample sequenced in a study of breast tumors, draining lymph nodes, adjacent tissues (dated by TCRdb to 2015 to 2016). Lymph node samples were obtained from the axillary draining lymph nodes of breast cancer patients. Preparation of the library involved multiplex PCR. Reads for this sample came from an Illumina HiSeq 2000. Starting from the raw public reads, TCRdb applied fastp trimming at Q25, assembled clones with MiXCR and retained in-frame beta chains. Rows with one shared CDR3 protein collapse into an entry with the most common genes and DNA. The sample profile shows about 100,000 distinct CDR3 sequences; approximately 22% of them were found once. In total, the top ten clones hold around 1.3% of the sample. Specimen: axillary lymph node tissue. All receptors come from a female donor with breast cancer. Some clones in this sample may be carry-over from other donors' samples.

This clonotype came up many times. The DNA of the CDR3 is TGCGCCAGCAGATCAGGGAGGGGTAACTATGGCTACACCTTC. It encodes CASRSGRGNYGYTF. The chain uses TRBV5-1 and TRBJ1-2, with D possibly TRBD1 on 5 matching bases. The germline V gene has CDR1 SGHRS and CDR2 YFSETQ. The CDR3 runs 14 residues. Trimming cost V 5 bases and J 1 base, with 12 bases left between them.

The genes are TRBV19 and TRBJ2-2; D may be TRBD1 (6 bases). The CDR3 covers 13 residues. V was clipped by 10 bases and J by 5 bases, with 14 bases between them. The germline V gene encodes CDR1 LNHDA and CDR2 SQIVND (reference sequence). CDR3 protein: CATTRGRTGELFF. CDR3 in DNA: TGTGCCACCACCAGGGGCCGGACCGGGGAGCTGTTTTTT.

Concerning this clonotype itself: A much larger clone differs by one base, so this may be a read error. No conserved phenylalanine or tryptophan ends this CDR3, so it is likely a read error. The chain couples TRBV5-6 to TRBJ2-7; unclear D gene. The CDR3 contains 12 residues. Germline V gene lookup returns CDR1 SGHDT and CDR2 YYEEEE. The V end lost 1 base, the J end lost 4 bases, and 6 bases lay between the germline ends. The CDR3 DNA reads TGTGCCAGCAGCTTGTGGGCTTACGAGCAGTACCTC. Its protein is CASSLWAYEQYL.

The chain carries TRBV9 and TRBJ1-2; 8 nucleotides line up with TRBD1. This CDR3 is built from 15 residues. Trimming took 4 bases from V and 4 from J; bases not matched to a gene: 9. Germline CDR1 and CDR2: SGDLS and YYNGEE. CDR3: CASSKTDRGAYGYTF. The CDR3 region has the DNA TGTGCCAGCAGCAAGACTGACAGGGGAGCCTATGGCTACACCTTC.

This clonotype was counted at least ten times. The CDR3 DNA sequence: TGTGCCAGCAGCCCAGGACAGGCCTTCACAGATACGCAGTATTTT. Its translation: CASSPGQAFTDTQYF. This chain joins TRBV7-9 and TRBJ2-3, with 7 bases aligning to TRBD1. J gave up 2 bases and V 5 bases, and 7 bases lay outside the gene matches. CDR1 is SEHNR, CDR2 FQNEAQ, per germline (reference sequence). The CDR3 covers 15 residues.

The table lists this clonotype with a count of one. The chain is built from TRBV4-1 and TRBJ1-4; 10 bases align to TRBD1. Germline-derived CDR1 and CDR2 are MGHRA and YSYEKL. The CDR3 covers 20 residues. V lost 6 bases and J lost 7; bases outside the gene matches: 23. CDR3 nucleotides: TGCGCCAGCAGACGGACAGGGGGGGGGGTAATCCCAAACCCCCGTGAAAAACTGTTTTTT. Translating gives CASRRTGGGVIPNPREKLFF.

As for this clonotype: The junction does not match germline at one end; this may be a read error. V gene TRBV11-2 combines with J gene TRBJ1-3; TRBD1 might be the D (6 bases). This CDR3 is 16 amino acids long. The germline V gene has CDR1 SGHAT and CDR2 FQNNGV. DNA of the CDR3: TGTGCCAGCAGCTTAGGGAGGGGGAGCTCTGGAGACACCATATATTTT. Protein sequence: CASSLGRGSSGDTIYF.

This clonotype occurred once. A much more abundant neighbour one base away suggests this may be a read error. The chain couples TRBV6-5 to TRBJ2-3; either TRBD1 or TRBD2 may supply D (5 bases each). The germline gives CDR1 MNHEY, CDR2 SVGAGI. This CDR3 comprises 14 residues. CDR3 in amino acids: CASQRGPRTDTRYF. The CDR3 DNA reads TGTGCCAGCCAAAGGGGACCACGCACAGATACGCGGTATTTT.

This clonotype was observed many times. The chain recombines TRBV7-9 with TRBJ1-2, with 9 bases matching TRBD1. The V gene end was trimmed by 5 bases and the J gene end by 4 bases; junction bases not matched to a gene: 14. CDR1 is SEHNR and CDR2 is FQNEAQ in the germline V gene (reference sequence). The CDR3 loop spans 17 amino acids. Written as DNA, the CDR3 is TGTGCCAGCAGCCCCCGGTGGACAGGGGCGGGCGGCTATGGCTACACCTTC. Its protein is CASSPRWTGAGGYGYTF.

This clonotype was seen only a few times. This chain joins TRBV18 and TRBJ1-2; TRBD1 might be the D (5 bases). Germline values: CDR1 KGHSH, CDR2 LQKENI. The V gene lost 1 base and the J gene lost 8 bases, with 17 bases spanning the gap. The CDR3 has 15 amino acids. The CDR3 region has the DNA TGTGCCAGCTCACCACTGGGAGGGGAAATTGAGGGCTACACCTTC. Its protein product is CASSPLGGEIEGYTF.

This clonotype was seen repeatedly, ten times or more. The V call is TRBV4-1, the J call TRBJ1-5; no clear D. This CDR3 region has 16 residues. V lost 0 bases and J lost 4, with 13 bases in between. Germline V CDR1 and CDR2: MGHRA, YSYEKL. CDR3 protein: CASSQDPVETNQPQHF. In DNA form, the CDR3 reads TGCGCCAGCAGCCAAGATCCGGTGGAGACAAATCAGCCCCAGCATTTT.

The chain uses TRBV7-8 and TRBJ2-7; D is possibly TRBD1 or TRBD2 (5 bases each). The CDR3 runs to 15 residues. Germline CDR1 SGHVS, CDR2 FQNEAQ. V lost 5 bases and J 3 bases, leaving 17 bases between the germline ends. The CDR3 nucleotides read TGTGCCAGCAGCCGGGACCTGCCCTGGGTCTACGAGCAGTACTTC. Its translation is CASSRDLPWVYEQYF.